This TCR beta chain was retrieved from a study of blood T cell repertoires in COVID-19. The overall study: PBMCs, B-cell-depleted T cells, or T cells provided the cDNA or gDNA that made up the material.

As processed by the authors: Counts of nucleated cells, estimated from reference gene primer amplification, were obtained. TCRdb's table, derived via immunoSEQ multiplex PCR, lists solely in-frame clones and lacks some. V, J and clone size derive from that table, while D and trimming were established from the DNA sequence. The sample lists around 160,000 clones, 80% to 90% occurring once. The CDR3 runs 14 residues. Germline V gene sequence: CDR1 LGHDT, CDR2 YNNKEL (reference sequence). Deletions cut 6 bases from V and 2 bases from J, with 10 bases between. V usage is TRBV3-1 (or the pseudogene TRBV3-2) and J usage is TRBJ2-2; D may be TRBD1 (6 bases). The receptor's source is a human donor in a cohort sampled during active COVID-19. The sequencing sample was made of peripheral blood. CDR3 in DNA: TGTGCCAGCAGGGACAGCCCCAACACCGGGGAGCTGTTTTTT. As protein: CASRDSPNTGELFF.